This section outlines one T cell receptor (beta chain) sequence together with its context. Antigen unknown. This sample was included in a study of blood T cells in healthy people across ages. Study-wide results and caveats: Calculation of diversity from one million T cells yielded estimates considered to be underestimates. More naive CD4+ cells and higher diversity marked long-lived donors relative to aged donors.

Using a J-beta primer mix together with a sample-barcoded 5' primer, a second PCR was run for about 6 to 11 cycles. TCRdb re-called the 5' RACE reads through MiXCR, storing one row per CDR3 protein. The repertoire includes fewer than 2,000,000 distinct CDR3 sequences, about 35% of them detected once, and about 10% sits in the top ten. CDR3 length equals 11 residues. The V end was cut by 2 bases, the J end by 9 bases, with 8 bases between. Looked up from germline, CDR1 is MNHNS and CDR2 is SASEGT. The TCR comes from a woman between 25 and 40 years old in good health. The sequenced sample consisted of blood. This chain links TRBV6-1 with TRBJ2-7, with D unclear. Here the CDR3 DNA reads TGTGCCAGCAGTGAACGTACGTGGCAGTACTTC. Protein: CASSERTWQYF.